The clone carrying this T cell receptor beta chain has ten or more counts. As yet, its antigen is unknown. The data derive from a study of Graves' ophthalmopathy and Graves' hyperthyroidism. Study overall: Stable hyperthyroidism denotes an absence of ophthalmopathy throughout 18 months of follow-up. Broader study findings: From stable hyperthyroidism, ophthalmopathy was separated by a 13-signature model with 85% to 90% sensitivity and over 70% specificity.

The authors enrolled newly diagnosed hyperthyroidism patients aged 18 to 65 with under 2 months' duration. TCR beta CDR3 amplification used RNA transcripts. HTBI-primed RT-PCR formed the first round, and a multiplex PCR formed the second. TCRdb re-derived calls from the multiplex PCR reads in MiXCR, one entry per CDR3 protein. The sample shows over a million distinct CDR3 sequences, about two fifths of them seen only once. Trimming took off 3 bases at V and 2 bases at J, with 5 bases between the two ends. CDR1 and CDR2 from the germline V gene are SGHDN and FVKESK. This CDR3 is built from 12 residues.

The sequence was obtained from an adult man with Graves' hyperthyroidism. The chain has TRBV14 and TRBJ2-7; D is ambiguous. The sample was peripheral blood or thyroid tissue (not recorded which). The CDR3 coding sequence is TGTGCCAGCAGCCAGTCTCCCTACGAGCAGTACTTC. Its translation: CASSQSPYEQYF.